Reported below is one T cell receptor (beta chain). Its cognate antigen is unknown. CD45RO negativity and positive selection for CCR7 defined naive CD8 cells, a population that excluded terminally differentiated effector memory CD45RA+ cells. The sample originates from a study of shared clonotypes between healthy human individuals. Looking at the study overall: Donors were two women and a few men aged 18 to 49. Study-level findings and limits: Sequencing depth was predicted to influence how clonotypes are shared among donors. Relative to memory subsets, naive subsets generally showed larger estimated richness.

The method was immunoSEQ multiplex PCR; TCRdb's version includes in-frame clones alone and lacks a portion of them. The sample lists about 2 million clones; about 94% were seen once. The V gene's germline CDR1 is WSHSY and CDR2 SAAADI. Germline trimming cut 6 bases from V and 2 bases from J; bases unmatched to any gene: 1. The CDR3 totals 13 residues. This receptor was obtained from a man younger than 35 in good health. The chain combines TRBV10-2 with TRBJ2-1; TRBD2 matches 7 bases. Sequencing was performed on naive CD8+ T cells sorted from blood. The CDR3 is CASSLAAYNEQFF. The CDR3, as DNA: TGCGCCAGCAGCCTAGCGGCCTACAATGAGCAGTTCTTC.